These 5 T cell receptor beta chains were sequenced from one sample in a study of T cell changes during pregnancy in multiple sclerosis. Method: immunoSEQ multiplex PCR; TCRdb's copy keeps in-frame clones and lacks some. This repertoire shows around 40,000 clones, approximately 91% found once; its top ten account for approximately 0.46%. The sequencing used CD4+ T cells from peripheral blood mononuclear cells, collected in the third trimester of pregnancy. The receptor source for this set is a female donor in good health, enrolled as a control in a pregnancy study.

The CDR3 nucleotides are TGTGCCAGCAGTGACAGGGGATTCAATGAGCAGTTCTTC. Translation gives CASSDRGFNEQFF. The chain joins TRBV2 to TRBJ2-1; TRBD1 might be the D (6 bases). Trimming removed 3 bases at V and 6 bases at J, with 9 bases between. This CDR3 spans 13 amino acids. Germline loops: CDR1 SNHLY, CDR2 FYNNEI.

The rearrangement links TRBV18 to TRBJ1-5, with D possibly matching TRBD1 (6 bases). This CDR3 is 14 amino acids long. Trimming pared 4 bases from V and 7 bases from J, leaving 14 bases between. Germline CDR1 is KGHSH and CDR2 is LQKENI. CDR3 in amino acids: CASSLGGGRQPQHF. CDR3 coding DNA: TGTGCCAGCTCACTAGGCGGGGGCCGGCAGCCCCAGCATTTT.

The gene calls are TRBV9 and TRBJ1-5; TRBD1 is a possible D gene (5 bases). V lost 0 bases, J lost 1 base, and 20 bases lay in between. CDR1 is SGDLS, CDR2 YYNGEE, per germline. CDR3 length: 19 residues. The DNA of the CDR3 is TGTGCCAGCAGCGTAGGGGTTTGGGCAGGGCCGCCGAGCAATCAGCCCCAGCATTTT. Its translation: CASSVGVWAGPPSNQPQHF.

The V and J genes are TRBV7-9 and TRBJ2-1; perhaps TRBD2 as D (6 bases). Germline CDR1 is SEHNR and CDR2 is FQNEAQ (reference sequence). Between the trimmed V and J ends, which lost 1 base and 9 bases, there was a span of 7 bases. CDR3 length: 12 residues. The CDR3 DNA sequence: TGTGCCAGCAGCTTAGATAGCGGTGAGCAGTTCTTC. This sequence encodes CASSLDSGEQFF. Looking up the rest from reference TRBV7-9 and TRBJ2-1 gives the full variable domain: DTGVSQNPRHKITKRGQNVTFRCDPISEHNRLYWYRQTLGQGPEFLTYFQNEAQLEKSRLLSDRFSAERPKGSFSTLEIQRTEQGDSAMYLCASSLDSGEQFFGPGTRLTVL.

The CDR3 sequence is CASSLGYEQYF. The CDR3 DNA reads as TGTGCCAGCAGTCTAGGTTACGAGCAGTACTTC. This sequence joins TRBV4-2 and TRBJ2-7; D not resolved. V gave up 6 bases and J gave up 4 bases, with 7 bases separating them. Germline V lookup: CDR1 LGHNA, CDR2 YNFKEQ. The CDR3 is 11 amino acids.